This TCR beta chain emerged from a study of blood T cell repertoires in COVID-19 (dated by TCRdb to about 2020). Context from the whole study: Samples covering the acute and convalescent phases of COVID-19 were provided by collaborators in the United States, Italy and Spain. A de-identified subject ID, COVID-19 status, age in years and sex were almost always included in the sample metadata. The prospective study material was composed of cDNA or gDNA derived from T cells, B-cell-depleted T cells, or PBMCs. HLA class I and class II types, where available, came from metadata supplied by the sample provider rather than from assay-based typing. The samples were drawn from two sources: the first 160 participants of the ongoing ImmuneRACE study, and 1,200 or so subjects contributed by 6 global collaborators. Deeply sampled blood TCRbeta repertoires from subjects exposed to, actively infected with, or recovered from COVID-19 were included in the dataset. The repertoires were released in a freely available public database meant as a resource for research on the immune response to SARS-CoV-2.

The immunoSEQ Assay, a bias-controlled multiplex PCR, was used to amplify TCRbeta CDR3 regions from genomic DNA. The study's processing was this. The number of nucleated cells in each sample was estimated from the amplification of reference gene primers within the assay. To quantify the absolute abundance of each unique TCRbeta CDR3 rearrangement, sequence reads were collapsed and filtered. Productive Simpson clonality was computed per sample as the square root of Simpson's diversity index over productive rearrangements. Drawn from immuneACCESS, this table holds only the in-frame rearrangements with V and J called that TCRdb kept. Clones are partly lost; checked studies trace under half to an unresolved V gene and leave the rest unexplained. The V and J calls and clone size were taken over from that table, and D and trimming were inferred from the DNA. In this sample the table shows about 160,000 clones, under 85% of which occur a single time. The ten largest clonotypes hold around 2.8% of the sample.

What the study reported, not specific to this receptor: The quantity of clinical and demographic metadata differed by source and by participant and was supplied without curation.

About this clone itself: It has no known antigen specificity. There are no base qualities to consult, and no much larger clone falls within one base.

The collaborating institutions used their own protocols to collect whole blood in K2EDTA tubes. For TCRbeta analysis, collaborator samples were shipped as frozen whole blood, as isolated PBMCs, or as DNA extracted from either sample type. The CDR3 numbers 14 residues from cysteine through phenylalanine. Of the read, only the CDR3 DNA is kept; its 42 bases are in frame from base 1. According to the germline V gene (reference sequence), CDR1 reads LGHDT and CDR2 reads YNNKEL. Trimming removed 4 bases from V and 6 bases from J, leaving 12 bases between the germline ends. The sequence is built from TRBV3-1 (or the pseudogene TRBV3-2) and TRBJ2-2, with the D segment identity uncertain. The source is a man aged 65 to 85 with acute or convalescent COVID-19. The sequenced sample consisted of peripheral blood. The CDR3 here reads CASSPMPGSGELFF. The DNA is TGTGCCAGCAGCCCGATGCCCGGGTCCGGGGAGCTGTTTTTT.